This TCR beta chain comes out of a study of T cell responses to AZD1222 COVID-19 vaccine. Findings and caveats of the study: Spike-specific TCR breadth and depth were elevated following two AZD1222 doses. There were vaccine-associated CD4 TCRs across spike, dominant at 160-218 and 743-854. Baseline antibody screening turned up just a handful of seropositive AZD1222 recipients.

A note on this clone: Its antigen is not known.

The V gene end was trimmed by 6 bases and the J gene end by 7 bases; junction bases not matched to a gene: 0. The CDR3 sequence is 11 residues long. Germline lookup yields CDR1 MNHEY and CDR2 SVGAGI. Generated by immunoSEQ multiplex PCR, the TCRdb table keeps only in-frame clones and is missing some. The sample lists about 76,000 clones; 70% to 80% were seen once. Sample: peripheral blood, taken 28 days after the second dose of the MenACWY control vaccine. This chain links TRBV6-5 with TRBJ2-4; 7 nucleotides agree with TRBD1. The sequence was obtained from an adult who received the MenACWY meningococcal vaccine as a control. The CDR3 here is CASRTGNIQYF. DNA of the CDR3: TGTGCCAGCAGGACAGGGAACATTCAGTACTTC.